Below, 9 T cell receptor beta chains from the same sample are listed, as sequenced in a study of neoadjuvant anti-PD-1 for oral cavity cancer. Sequencing was performed with immunoSEQ multiplex PCR; in TCRdb, only in-frame clones are kept and a portion is missing. The table lists some 14,000 clones, approximately 74% of them singletons. Time point here: after neoadjuvant nivolumab, at surgical resection. The specimen comprised PBMCs, sampled after nivolumab (anti-PD-1) treatment. All receptors come from a person aged 40 to 85 with oral cavity squamous cell carcinoma.

The chain carries TRBV25-1 and TRBJ1-2; D may be TRBD1 (6 bases). From germline, CDR1 is MGHDK and CDR2 SYGVNS. This CDR3 contains 12 residues. V was shortened by 4 bases and J by 7 bases, with 10 bases between the two germline ends. CDR3 loop: CASSAGVIGYTF. In DNA form, the CDR3 reads TGTGCCAGCAGTGCAGGGGTCATTGGCTACACCTTC.

The J gene is TRBJ1-2, the V gene TRBV6-5; D is unresolved. The V gene lost 0 bases and the J gene lost 6 bases, with 17 bases spanning the gap. CDR3 length equals 16 residues. Germline CDR1 and CDR2: MNHEY and SVGAGI. The CDR3: CASSYSLVYSFDGYTF. CDR3 nucleotides: TGTGCCAGCAGTTACTCACTGGTGTACAGCTTCGATGGCTACACCTTC.

This clone was counted only a few times. The chain links TRBV28 to TRBJ1-3; a weak D match, TRBD1 (5 bases). V was clipped by 6 bases and J by 0 bases, with 9 bases between them. CDR3 length: 14 amino acids. CDR1 MDHEN and CDR2 SYDVKM come from the germline V gene. The chain's CDR3 is CASRRTLSGNTIYF. CDR3 nucleotides: TGTGCCAGCAGACGGACACTCTCTGGAAACACCATATATTTT.

V usage is TRBV6-5 and J usage is TRBJ2-1; 7 positions agree with TRBD1. Trimming took 4 bases from V and 6 from J; bases not matched to a gene: 6. Germline V gene lookup returns CDR1 MNHEY and CDR2 SVGAGI. This CDR3 spans 14 amino acids. The CDR3 loop is CASSFTSGGNEQFF. The CDR3 nucleotides are TGTGCCAGCAGTTTTACGTCAGGGGGCAATGAGCAGTTCTTC.

The chain employs TRBV6-6 and TRBJ2-1, with 9 bases lining up with TRBD2. CDR3 length: 15 amino acids. CDR1 MNHNY and CDR2 SVGAGI come from the germline V gene (reference sequence). Trimming cost V 2 bases and J 3 bases; bases outside gene matches: 2. The CDR3 region is CASSYVAGDYNEQFF. Here the CDR3 DNA reads TGTGCCAGCAGTTACGTAGCGGGAGACTACAATGAGCAGTTCTTC.

The chain has TRBV5-4 and TRBJ2-3, with 8 bases identical to TRBD2. The CDR3 runs to 14 residues. Trimming at V came to 5 bases and at J to 4 bases, leaving 6 bases not matched to a gene. Per germline, CDR1 SGHNT and CDR2 YYREEE (reference sequence). CDR3 coding DNA: TGTGCCAGCAGTAAGCGGGAGTTTGCAGATACGCAGTATTTT. The encoded protein is CASSKREFADTQYF.

This clone came up once. J is TRBJ2-1 and V is TRBV5-1, with 8 bases lining up with TRBD1. The germline V gene encodes CDR1 SGHRS and CDR2 YFSETQ. The CDR3 has 13 amino acids. With 4 bases clipped from V and 8 bases from J, the junction kept 5 bases outside the gene matches. This chain's CDR3 is CASSTGQGYEQFF. The CDR3 DNA is TGCGCCAGCAGCACCGGACAGGGTTATGAGCAGTTCTTC.

The chain has TRBV10-3 and TRBJ1-4; 10 bases fit TRBD1. J gave up 6 bases and V 6 bases, and 4 bases lay outside the gene matches. The CDR3 has 14 residues. Per germline, CDR1 ENHRY and CDR2 SYGVKD. This chain's CDR3 is CAIRGGTGDEKLFF. The CDR3, as DNA: TGTGCCATCAGAGGAGGGACAGGGGATGAAAAACTGTTTTTT.

This chain joins TRBV6-5 and TRBJ2-2, with a tentative D call TRBD1 (5 bases). V lost 6 bases and J lost 1, with 9 bases in between. CDR3 length equals 14 residues. Germline CDR1 and CDR2: MNHEY and SVGAGI. CDR3 DNA sequence: TGTGCCAGCAGCCCCACAGGGAACACCGGGGAGCTGTTTTTT. This codes for CASSPTGNTGELFF.